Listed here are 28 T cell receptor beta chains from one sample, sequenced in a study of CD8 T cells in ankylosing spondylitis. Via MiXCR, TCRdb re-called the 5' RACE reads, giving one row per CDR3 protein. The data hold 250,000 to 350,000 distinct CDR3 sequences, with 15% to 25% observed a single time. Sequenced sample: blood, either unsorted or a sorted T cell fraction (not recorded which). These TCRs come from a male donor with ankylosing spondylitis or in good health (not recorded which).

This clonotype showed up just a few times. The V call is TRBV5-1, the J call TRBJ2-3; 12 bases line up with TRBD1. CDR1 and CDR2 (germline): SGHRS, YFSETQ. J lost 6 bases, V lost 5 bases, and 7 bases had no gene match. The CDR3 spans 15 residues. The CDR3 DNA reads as TGCGCCAGCAGACAGGGACAGGGGGCGTGGGATACGCAGTATTTT. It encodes CASRQGQGAWDTQYF.

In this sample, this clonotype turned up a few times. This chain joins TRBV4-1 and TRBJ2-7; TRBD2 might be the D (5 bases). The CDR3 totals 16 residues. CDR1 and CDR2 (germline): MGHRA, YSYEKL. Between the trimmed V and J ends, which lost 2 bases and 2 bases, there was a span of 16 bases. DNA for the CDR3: TGCGCCAGCAGCCAACCGAGGGATCCCCCAACCTACGAGCAGTACGTC. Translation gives CASSQPRDPPTYEQYV.

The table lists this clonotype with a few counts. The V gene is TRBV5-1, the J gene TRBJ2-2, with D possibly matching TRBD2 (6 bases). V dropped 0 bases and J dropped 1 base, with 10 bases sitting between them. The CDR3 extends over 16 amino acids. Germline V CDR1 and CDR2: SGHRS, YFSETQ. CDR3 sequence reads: CASSLAASVNTGELFF. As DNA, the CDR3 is TGCGCCAGCAGCTTGGCCGCTAGCGTGAACACCGGGGAGCTGTTTTTT.

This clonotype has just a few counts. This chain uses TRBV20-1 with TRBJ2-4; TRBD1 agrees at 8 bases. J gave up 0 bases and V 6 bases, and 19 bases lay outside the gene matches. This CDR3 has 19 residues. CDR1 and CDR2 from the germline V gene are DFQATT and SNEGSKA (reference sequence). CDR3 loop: CSAPIGLTGGNVAKNIQYF. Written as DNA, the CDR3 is TGCAGTGCCCCGATAGGGTTAACAGGGGGGAACGTAGCCAAAAACATTCAGTACTTC.

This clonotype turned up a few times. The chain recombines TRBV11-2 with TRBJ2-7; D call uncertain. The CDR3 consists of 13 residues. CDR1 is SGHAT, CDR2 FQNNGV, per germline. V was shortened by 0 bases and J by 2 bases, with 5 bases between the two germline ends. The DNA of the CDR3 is TGTGCCAGCAGCTTAGATCGGCCCTACGAGCAGTACGTC. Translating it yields CASSLDRPYEQYV.

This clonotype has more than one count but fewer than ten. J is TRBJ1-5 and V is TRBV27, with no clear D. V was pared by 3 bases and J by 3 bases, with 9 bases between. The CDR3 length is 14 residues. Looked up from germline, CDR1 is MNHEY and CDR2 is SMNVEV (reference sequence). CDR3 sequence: CASSLLPLNQPQHF. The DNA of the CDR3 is TGTGCCAGCAGTTTGCTCCCCCTCAATCAGCCCCAGCATTTT.

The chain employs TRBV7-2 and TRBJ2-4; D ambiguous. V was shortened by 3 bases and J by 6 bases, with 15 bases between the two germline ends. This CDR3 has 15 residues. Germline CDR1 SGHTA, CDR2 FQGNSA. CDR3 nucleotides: TGTGCCAGCAGCTTGGACGCCCCGCCCGCAAACATTCAGTACTTC. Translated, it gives CASSLDAPPANIQYF.

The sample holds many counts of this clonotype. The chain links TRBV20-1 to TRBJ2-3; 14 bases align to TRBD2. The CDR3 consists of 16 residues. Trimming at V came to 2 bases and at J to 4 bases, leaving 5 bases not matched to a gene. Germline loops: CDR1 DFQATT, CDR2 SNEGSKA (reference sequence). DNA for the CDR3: TGCAGTGCTAGAAATCCGACTAGCGGGAGGGCAGATACGCAGTATTTT. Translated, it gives CSARNPTSGRADTQYF.

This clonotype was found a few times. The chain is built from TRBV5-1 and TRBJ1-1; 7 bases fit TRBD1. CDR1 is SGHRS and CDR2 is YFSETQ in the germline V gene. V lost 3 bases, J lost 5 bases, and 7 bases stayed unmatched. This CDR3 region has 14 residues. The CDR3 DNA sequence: TGCGCCAGCAGCTGGAGGCAGGGGGGGACTGAAGCTTTCTTT. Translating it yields CASSWRQGGTEAFF. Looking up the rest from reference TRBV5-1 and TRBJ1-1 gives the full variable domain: KAGVTQTPRYLIKTRGQQVTLSCSPISGHRSVSWYQQTPGQGLQFLFEYFSETQRNKGNFPGRFSGRQFSNSRSEMNVSTLELGDSALYLCASSWRQGGTEAFFGQGTRLTVV.

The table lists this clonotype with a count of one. This chain's CDR3 is CASSPELVAPRRGTGELFF. In DNA, the CDR3 is TGTGCCAGCAGCCCGGAACTGGTTGCACCAAGAAGAGGTACCGGGGAGCTGTTTTTT. This chain joins TRBV11-2 and TRBJ2-2; no definite D call. V lost 5 bases and J lost 5, with 27 bases in between. There are 19 residues in the CDR3. CDR1 and CDR2 (germline): SGHAT, FQNNGV.

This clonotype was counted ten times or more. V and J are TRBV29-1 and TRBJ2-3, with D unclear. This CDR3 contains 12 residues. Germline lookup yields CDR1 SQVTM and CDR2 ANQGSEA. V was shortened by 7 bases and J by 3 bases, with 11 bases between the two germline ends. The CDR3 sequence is CSAYLSTDTQYF. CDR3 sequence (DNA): TGCAGCGCCTATCTCTCTACAGATACGCAGTATTTT.

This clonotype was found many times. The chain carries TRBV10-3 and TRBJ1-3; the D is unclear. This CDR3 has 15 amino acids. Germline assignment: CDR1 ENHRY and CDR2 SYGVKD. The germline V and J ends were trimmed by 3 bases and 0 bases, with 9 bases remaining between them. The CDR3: CAISDPQSSGNTIYF. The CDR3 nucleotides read TGTGCCATCAGTGACCCTCAGAGCTCTGGAAACACCATATATTTT.

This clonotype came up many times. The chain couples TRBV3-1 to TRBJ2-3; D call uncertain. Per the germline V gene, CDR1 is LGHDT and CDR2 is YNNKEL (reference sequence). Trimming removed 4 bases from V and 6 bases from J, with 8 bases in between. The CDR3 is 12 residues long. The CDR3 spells CASSRSSDTQYF. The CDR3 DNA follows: TGTGCCAGCAGCCGAAGTTCCGATACGCAGTATTTT.

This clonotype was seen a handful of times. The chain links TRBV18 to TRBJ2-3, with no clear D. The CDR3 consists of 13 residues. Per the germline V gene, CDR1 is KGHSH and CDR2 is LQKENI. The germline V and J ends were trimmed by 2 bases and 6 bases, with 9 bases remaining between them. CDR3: CASSPSSRDTQYF. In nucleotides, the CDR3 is TGTGCCAGCTCACCATCCTCGAGGGATACGCAGTATTTT.

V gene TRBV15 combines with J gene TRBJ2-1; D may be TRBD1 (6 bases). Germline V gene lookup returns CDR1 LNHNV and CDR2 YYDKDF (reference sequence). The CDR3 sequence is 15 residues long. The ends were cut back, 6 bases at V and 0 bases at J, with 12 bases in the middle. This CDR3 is CATRHTGSSYNEQFF. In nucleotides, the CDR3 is TGTGCCACCAGACATACAGGGAGCTCCTACAATGAGCAGTTCTTC.

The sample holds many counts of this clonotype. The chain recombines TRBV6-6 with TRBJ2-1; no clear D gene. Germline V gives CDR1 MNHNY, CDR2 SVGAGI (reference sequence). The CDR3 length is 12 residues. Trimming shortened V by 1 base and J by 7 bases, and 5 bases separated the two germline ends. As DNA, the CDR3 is TGTGCCAGCAGTTACTATACTAATGAGCAGTTCTTC. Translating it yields CASSYYTNEQFF.

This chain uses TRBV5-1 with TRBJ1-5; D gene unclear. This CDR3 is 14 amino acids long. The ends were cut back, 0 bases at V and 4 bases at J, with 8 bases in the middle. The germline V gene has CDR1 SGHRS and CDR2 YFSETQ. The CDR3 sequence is CASSLDGVNQPQHF. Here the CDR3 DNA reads TGCGCCAGCAGCTTGGACGGGGTTAATCAGCCCCAGCATTTT.

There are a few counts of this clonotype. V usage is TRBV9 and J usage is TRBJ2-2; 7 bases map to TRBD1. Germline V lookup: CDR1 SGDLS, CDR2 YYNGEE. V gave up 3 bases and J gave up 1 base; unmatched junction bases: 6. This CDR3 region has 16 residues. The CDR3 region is CASSESQGVNTGELFF. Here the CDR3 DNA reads TGTGCCAGCAGCGAAAGTCAGGGGGTGAACACCGGGGAGCTGTTTTTT. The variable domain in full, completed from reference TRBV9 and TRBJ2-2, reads DSGVTQTPKHLITATGQRVTLRCSPRSGDLSVYWYQQSLDQGLQFLIQYYNGEERAKGNILERFSAQQFPDLHSELNLSSLELGDSALYFCASSESQGVNTGELFFGEGSRLTVL.

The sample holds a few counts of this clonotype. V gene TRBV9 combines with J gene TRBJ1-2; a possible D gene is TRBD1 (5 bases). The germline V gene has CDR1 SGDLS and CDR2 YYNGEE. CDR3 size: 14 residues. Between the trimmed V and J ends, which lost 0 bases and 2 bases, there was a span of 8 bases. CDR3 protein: CASSVEPGNYGYTF. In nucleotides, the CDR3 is TGTGCCAGCAGCGTAGAGCCAGGGAACTATGGCTACACCTTC.

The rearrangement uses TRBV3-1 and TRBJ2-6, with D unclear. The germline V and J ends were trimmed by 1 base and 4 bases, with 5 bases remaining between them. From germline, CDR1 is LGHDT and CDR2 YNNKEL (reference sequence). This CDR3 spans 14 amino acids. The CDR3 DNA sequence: TGTGCCAGCAGCCAAGCTGCCGGGGCCAACGTCCTGACTTTC. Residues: CASSQAAGANVLTF.

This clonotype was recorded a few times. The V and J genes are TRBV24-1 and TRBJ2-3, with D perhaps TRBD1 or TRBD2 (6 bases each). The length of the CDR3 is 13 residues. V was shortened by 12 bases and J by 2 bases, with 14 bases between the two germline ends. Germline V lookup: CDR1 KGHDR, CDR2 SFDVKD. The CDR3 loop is CASGGQNTDTQYF. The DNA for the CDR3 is TGTGCCTCCGGGGGCCAGAACACAGATACGCAGTATTTT.

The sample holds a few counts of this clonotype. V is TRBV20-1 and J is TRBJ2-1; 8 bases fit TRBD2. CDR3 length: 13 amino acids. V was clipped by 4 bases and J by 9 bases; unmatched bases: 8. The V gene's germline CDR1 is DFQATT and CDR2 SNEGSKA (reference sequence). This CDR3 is CSANREGDGEQFF. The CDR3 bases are TGCAGTGCTAACCGGGAGGGCGATGGTGAGCAGTTCTTC.

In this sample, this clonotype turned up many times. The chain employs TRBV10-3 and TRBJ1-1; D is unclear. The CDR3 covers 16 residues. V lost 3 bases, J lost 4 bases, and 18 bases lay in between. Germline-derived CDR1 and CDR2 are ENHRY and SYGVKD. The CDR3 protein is CAISEGSMNPPTEAFF. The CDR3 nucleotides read TGTGCCATCAGTGAAGGCTCGATGAATCCTCCCACTGAAGCTTTCTTT.

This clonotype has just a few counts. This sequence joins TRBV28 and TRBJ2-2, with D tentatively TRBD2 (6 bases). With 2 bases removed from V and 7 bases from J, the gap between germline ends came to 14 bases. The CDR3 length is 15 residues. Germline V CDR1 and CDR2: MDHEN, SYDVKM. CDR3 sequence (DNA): TGTGCCAGCAGTTTAAGGGACTGGGGAGGCGGGGAGCTGTTTTTT. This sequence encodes CASSLRDWGGGELFF. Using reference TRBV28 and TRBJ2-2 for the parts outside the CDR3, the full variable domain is DVKVTQSSRYLVKRTGEKVFLECVQDMDHENMFWYRQDPGLGLRLIYFSYDVKMKEKGDIPEGYSVSREKKERFSLILESASTNQTSMYLCASSLRDWGGGELFFGEGSRLTVL.

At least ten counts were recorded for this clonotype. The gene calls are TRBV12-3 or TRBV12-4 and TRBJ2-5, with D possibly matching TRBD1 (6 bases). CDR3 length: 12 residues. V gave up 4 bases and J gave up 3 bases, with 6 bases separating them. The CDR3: CASSYREETQYF. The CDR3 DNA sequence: TGTGCCAGCAGTTACAGGGAAGAGACCCAGTACTTC.

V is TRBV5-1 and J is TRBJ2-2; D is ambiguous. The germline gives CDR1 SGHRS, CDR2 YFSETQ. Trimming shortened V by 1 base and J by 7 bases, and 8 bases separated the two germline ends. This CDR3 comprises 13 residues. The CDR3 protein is CASSLSWLGELFF. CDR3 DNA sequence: TGCGCCAGCAGCTTGTCTTGGCTCGGGGAGCTGTTTTTT. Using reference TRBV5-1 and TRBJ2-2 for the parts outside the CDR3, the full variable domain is KAGVTQTPRYLIKTRGQQVTLSCSPISGHRSVSWYQQTPGQGLQFLFEYFSETQRNKGNFPGRFSGRQFSNSRSEMNVSTLELGDSALYLCASSLSWLGELFFGEGSRLTVL.

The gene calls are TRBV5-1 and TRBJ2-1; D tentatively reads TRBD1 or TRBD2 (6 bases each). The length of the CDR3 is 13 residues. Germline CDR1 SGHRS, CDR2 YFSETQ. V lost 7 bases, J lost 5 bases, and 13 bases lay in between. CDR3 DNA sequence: TGCGCCAGCGGGAAGGGGGGTGACAATGAGCAGTTCTTC. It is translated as CASGKGGDNEQFF.

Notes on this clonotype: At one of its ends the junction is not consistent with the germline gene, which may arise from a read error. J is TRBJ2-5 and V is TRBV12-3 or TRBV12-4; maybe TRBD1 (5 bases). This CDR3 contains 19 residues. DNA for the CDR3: TGTACCAGCAGTTTAAGGGGTTCAGTTCGTCCAGTAGGAAAAGAGACCCAGTACTTC. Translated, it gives CTSSLRGSVRPVGKETQYF.